The source of this TCR beta chain is a study of T cell repertoires in cytomegalovirus infection. About the research overall: Selected CMV epitopes included recently identified HLA-C-restricted ones as well as well-studied HLA-B-restricted ones. It was the public TCR beta signatures that indicated both CMV infection and matching HLA type.

TCRdb processed the reads anew with MiXCR; each CDR3 protein has one entry. The repertoire holds hundreds of thousands of distinct CDR3 sequences, roughly 30% seen once, with about an eighth in the top ten. CDR1 MGHDK and CDR2 SYGVNS come from the germline V gene. Losses at the gene ends were 4 bases for V and 8 bases for J; bases not matched to a gene: 9. The CDR3 contains 14 residues. About this clonotype: Its specificity is not known.

Study-level results: The response measured ex vivo was dominated by TCR beta clonotypes (HLA-C-restricted and CMV-specific). Cumulative public TCR beta family frequency identified CMV carriers with the relevant HLA.

Material: cultured CD8+ T cells from PBMCs, obtained from culture after CMV antigen stimulation. The sequence was obtained from a human donor in good health (CMV status not recorded). Some clones in this sample may be carry-over from other donors' samples. The chain combines TRBV25-1 with TRBJ1-2, with TRBD1 identical over 8 bases. The CDR3 coding sequence is TGTGCCAGCAGTGGGTTCCAGGGGGCGAAAGGCTACACCTTC. This encodes CASSGFQGAKGYTF.